These 28 T cell receptor beta chains came from one sample sequenced in a study of T cell changes during pregnancy in multiple sclerosis. Measured with immunoSEQ multiplex PCR; TCRdb has only the in-frame clones, and not every one. This sample carries tens of thousands of clones, under 95% of them seen once, and the ten largest clones take 0.67%. This sample comprised CD4+ T cells from peripheral blood mononuclear cells, obtained in the third trimester of pregnancy. The receptors here all came from a female donor in good health, enrolled as a control in a pregnancy study.

V is TRBV6-5 and J is TRBJ2-2; 10 bases fit TRBD2. The germline V gene has CDR1 MNHEY and CDR2 SVGAGI. The CDR3 length is 15 residues. V lost 4 bases, J lost 5 bases, and 4 bases stayed unmatched. The CDR3, as DNA: TGTGCCAGCAGTTCTCTAGCGGGAGTTACCGGGGAGCTGTTTTTT. Encoded protein: CASSSLAGVTGELFF.

The V call is TRBV18, the J call TRBJ2-1, with D unresolved. Germline V gene sequence: CDR1 KGHSH, CDR2 LQKENI. The CDR3 spans 14 residues. V was trimmed by 2 bases and J by 9 bases, leaving 14 bases between them. CDR3 nucleotides: TGTGCCAGCTCACCAGGAGCTCGCCTTAGTGAGCAGTTCTTC. It yields the protein CASSPGARLSEQFF.

This chain connects TRBV7-2 to TRBJ1-1; D ambiguous. V shed 1 base and J shed 7 bases, with 10 bases lying between them. Germline loops: CDR1 SGHTA, CDR2 FQGNSA. The CDR3 extends over 13 amino acids. The CDR3 sequence is CASSLGRSLEAFF. In DNA, the CDR3 is TGTGCCAGCAGCTTAGGCCGGTCACTTGAAGCTTTCTTT.

This chain joins TRBV7-3 and TRBJ2-5; 9 bases match TRBD2. CDR1 is SGHTA and CDR2 is FQGTGA in the germline V gene. This CDR3 comprises 17 residues. V lost 5 bases to trimming and J lost 2 bases; unmatched junction nucleotides: 12. The CDR3: CASSPRSGRGGQETQYF. In nucleotides, the CDR3 is TGTGCCAGCAGCCCCCGTTCGGGGCGGGGGGGGCAAGAGACCCAGTACTTC.

V and J are TRBV4-1 and TRBJ1-2, with D perhaps TRBD1 (5 bases). Trimming shortened V by 4 bases and J by 8 bases, and 17 bases separated the two germline ends. The germline gives CDR1 MGHRA, CDR2 YSYEKL. The CDR3 totals 14 residues. The CDR3 loop reads CASSPYEGREGYTF. In nucleotides, the CDR3 is TGCGCCAGCAGCCCTTACGAGGGGAGGGAGGGCTACACCTTC.

J is TRBJ2-7 and V is TRBV6-4; 7 bases align to TRBD1. Germline values: CDR1 MRHNA, CDR2 SNTAGT. V lost 3 bases to trimming and J lost 2 bases; unmatched junction nucleotides: 7. The length of the CDR3 is 15 residues. CDR3 region: CASSEEAGGTYEQYF. The CDR3 nucleotides read TGTGCCAGCAGTGAGGAGGCAGGGGGAACCTACGAGCAGTACTTC.

The chain combines TRBV9 with TRBJ1-4; unclear D gene. Trimming shortened V by 3 bases and J by 0 bases, and 12 bases separated the two germline ends. The CDR3 runs 16 residues. Looked up from germline, CDR1 is SGDLS and CDR2 is YYNGEE. CDR3 in amino acids: CASSATYAATNEKLFF. The CDR3 nucleotides are TGTGCCAGCAGCGCCACTTACGCGGCAACTAATGAAAAACTGTTTTTT. Together with reference TRBV9 and TRBJ1-4, the CDR3 gives the full variable domain: DSGVTQTPKHLITATGQRVTLRCSPRSGDLSVYWYQQSLDQGLQFLIQYYNGEERAKGNILERFSAQQFPDLHSELNLSSLELGDSALYFCASSATYAATNEKLFFGSGTQLSVL.

The rearrangement uses TRBV7-3 and TRBJ2-1; perhaps TRBD1 as D (6 bases). V was shortened by 1 base and J by 6 bases, with 16 bases between the two germline ends. The CDR3 is 16 amino acids. The germline V gene encodes CDR1 SGHTA and CDR2 FQGTGA. The CDR3, as DNA: TGTGCCAGCAGCTTAAACGACAGGAAACTCACCAATGAGCAGTTCTTC. It codes for CASSLNDRKLTNEQFF.

The chain combines TRBV7-8 with TRBJ1-6, with a possible D match to TRBD1 (5 bases). The germline V gene encodes CDR1 SGHVS and CDR2 FQNEAQ. Trimming left V 5 bases short and J 8 bases short, with 10 bases between. The CDR3 has 13 residues. The CDR3 is CASSPRQYSPLHF. The DNA of the CDR3 is TGTGCCAGCAGCCCGCGACAGTATTCACCCCTCCACTTT.

The chain uses TRBV6-5 and TRBJ1-2; D call uncertain. The CDR3 contains 13 residues. Trimming pared 6 bases from V and 2 bases from J, leaving 10 bases between. CDR1 and CDR2 (germline): MNHEY, SVGAGI. The CDR3 bases are TGTGCCAGCAGCCGCGCCCCGAACTATGGCTACACCTTC. Translated: CASSRAPNYGYTF.

The gene calls are TRBV7-3 and TRBJ2-2; D not certain. Looked up from germline, CDR1 is SGHTA and CDR2 is FQGTGA. The CDR3 covers 16 residues. The germline V and J ends were trimmed by 4 bases and 4 bases, with 16 bases remaining between them. CDR3 in amino acids: CASSSSIRGGTGELFF. In nucleotides, the CDR3 is TGTGCCAGCAGCTCCTCGATCCGAGGTGGCACCGGGGAGCTGTTTTTT. The full variable domain, its missing parts supplied by reference TRBV7-3 and TRBJ2-2, is GAGVSQTPSNKVTEKGKYVELRCDPISGHTALYWYRQSLGQGPEFLIYFQGTGAADDSGLPNDRFFAVRPEGSVSTLKIQRTERGDSAVYLCASSSSIRGGTGELFFGEGSRLTVL.

The V gene is TRBV5-6, the J gene TRBJ2-2, with 11 bases that match TRBD1. This CDR3 spans 17 amino acids. V was pared by 4 bases and J by 4 bases, with 9 bases of the junction left unmatched. Per the germline V gene, CDR1 is SGHDT and CDR2 is YYEEEE. CDR3 sequence: CASSRPGTGGRTGELFF. The CDR3 DNA follows: TGTGCCAGCAGCCGACCCGGGACAGGGGGACGCACCGGGGAGCTGTTTTTT.

V gene TRBV5-3 combines with J gene TRBJ1-1; the D is unclear. TRBV5-3 is sorted into the ORF group, with uncertain function. The CDR3 has 13 amino acids. Trimming cost V 4 bases and J 3 bases, with 10 bases left between them. The CDR3: CARSLRLHTEAFF. For the CDR3, the DNA is TGTGCCAGAAGCCTCCGACTGCACACTGAAGCTTTCTTT.

This rearrangement joins TRBV6-6 to TRBJ2-7, with 8 bases matching TRBD1. The CDR3 consists of 14 residues. CDR1 and CDR2 (germline): MNHNY, SVGAGI (reference sequence). V trimming: 6 bases; J trimming: 2 bases; junction bases outside the gene matches: 6. The CDR3 protein is CASRWGQAPYEQYF. The CDR3 DNA follows: TGTGCCAGCAGATGGGGACAGGCCCCCTACGAGCAGTACTTC.

This clone was recorded once. The chain has TRBV6-5 and TRBJ2-3, with TRBD2 matching 8 bases. V dropped 4 bases and J dropped 3; count of bases not matched to a gene: 9. The CDR3 is 16 amino acids. Germline-derived CDR1 and CDR2 are MNHEY and SVGAGI. CDR3 protein: CASSWSGAGGTDTQYF. DNA of the CDR3: TGTGCCAGCAGTTGGTCAGGGGCGGGGGGAACAGATACGCAGTATTTT.

CDR3 sequence (DNA): TGTGCCTGGACTATTGGACAGGGGAGGTATGGCTACACCTTC. This gives the protein CAWTIGQGRYGYTF. The V call is TRBV30, the J call TRBJ1-2, with TRBD1 identical over 9 bases. CDR1 and CDR2 (germline): GTSNPN, SVGIG (reference sequence). With V trimmed by 4 bases and J by 5 bases, 8 bases remained unmatched. The CDR3 extends over 14 amino acids.

The rearrangement uses TRBV2 and TRBJ2-7; tentative D call: TRBD1 (5 bases). The germline V gene encodes CDR1 SNHLY and CDR2 FYNNEI. This CDR3 region has 14 residues. Between the trimmed V and J ends, which lost 8 bases and 0 bases, there was a span of 14 bases. CDR3 in amino acids: CASLLDGHSYEQYF. The CDR3 DNA sequence: TGTGCCAGCCTTCTGGACGGACACTCCTACGAGCAGTACTTC.

The chain combines TRBV5-8 with TRBJ1-2, with D unclear. CDR1 is SGHTS and CDR2 is YDEGEE in the germline V gene. The CDR3 contains 15 residues. V was trimmed by 0 bases and J by 4 bases, leaving 13 bases between them. CDR3 residues: CASSLVVTRPYGYTF. In DNA, the CDR3 is TGTGCCAGCAGCTTGGTTGTGACACGTCCCTATGGCTACACCTTC.

J is TRBJ2-7 and V is TRBV27; 7 bases match TRBD1. Germline lookup yields CDR1 MNHEY and CDR2 SMNVEV (reference sequence). This CDR3 has 14 amino acids. After removal of 3 bases from V and 7 bases from J, the junction contained 9 bases not matched to a gene. This CDR3 reads CASSFQQGQGEQYF. The CDR3 DNA is TGTGCCAGCAGTTTCCAACAGGGGCAAGGAGAGCAGTACTTC.

The chain links TRBV12-5 to TRBJ2-5; weak D call: TRBD1 (8 bases). The ends were cut back, 7 bases at V and 1 base at J, with 28 bases in the middle. The CDR3 has 19 residues. Germline V gene data show CDR1 as LGHNT and CDR2 as FRNRAP. Written as DNA, the CDR3 is TGTGCTAGTGCCCTAGGAGGCAGGGGGCGTCTAGCGGCCCAAGAGACCCAGTACTTC. It encodes CASALGGRGRLAAQETQYF.

The chain couples TRBV5-1 to TRBJ2-2; 8 positions agree with TRBD1. The CDR3 runs to 14 residues. J was trimmed by 6 bases and V by 4 bases; bases with no gene match: 5. Germline V lookup: CDR1 SGHRS, CDR2 YFSETQ. Written as DNA, the CDR3 is TGCGCCAGCAGCCGTAGGACAGGGTCCGGGGAGCTGTTTTTT. It encodes CASSRRTGSGELFF.

The chain uses TRBV5-4 and TRBJ2-2, with 9 bases fitting TRBD2. The length of the CDR3 is 17 residues. After removal of 4 bases from V and 4 bases from J, the junction contained 11 bases not matched to a gene. Per the germline V gene, CDR1 is SGHNT and CDR2 is YYREEE (reference sequence). The CDR3 DNA sequence: TGTGCCAGCAGCCAACGCTCGGGGCGGGGGGGCACCGGGGAGCTGTTTTTT. This codes for CASSQRSGRGGTGELFF. Together with reference TRBV5-4 and TRBJ2-2, the CDR3 gives the full variable domain: ETGVTQSPTHLIKTRGQQVTLRCSSQSGHNTVSWYQQALGQGPQFIFQYYREEENGRGNFPPRFSGLQFPNYSSELNVNALELDDSALYLCASSQRSGRGGTGELFFGEGSRLTVL.

This clone came up once. V gene TRBV4-3 combines with J gene TRBJ1-1; no firm D call. This CDR3 comprises 13 residues. CDR1 and CDR2 from the germline V gene are LGHNA and YSLEER. V lost 2 bases and J 9 bases, leaving 13 bases between the germline ends. This chain's CDR3 is CASSQNQQVQAFF. CDR3 nucleotides: TGCGCCAGCAGCCAAAACCAGCAGGTTCAAGCTTTCTTT.

The chain has TRBV28 and TRBJ1-4; TRBD1 matches 8 bases. Unmatched junction bases numbered 9, after V lost 5 bases and J lost 7 bases. CDR1 and CDR2 (germline): MDHEN, SYDVKM. The CDR3 length is 15 residues. The CDR3 reads CASSTPGGAVEKLFF. DNA of the CDR3: TGTGCCAGCAGTACCCCAGGGGGCGCGGTTGAAAAACTGTTTTTT. Based on the CDR3 plus reference TRBV28 and TRBJ1-4, the full variable domain is DVKVTQSSRYLVKRTGEKVFLECVQDMDHENMFWYRQDPGLGLRLIYFSYDVKMKEKGDIPEGYSVSREKKERFSLILESASTNQTSMYLCASSTPGGAVEKLFFGSGTQLSVL.

V is TRBV19 and J is TRBJ2-2; D might be TRBD1 (5 bases). V lost 7 bases, J lost 7 bases, and 22 bases lay in between. Looked up from germline, CDR1 is LNHDA and CDR2 is SQIVND (reference sequence). CDR3 length equals 16 residues. CDR3 residues: CASNPWGGALNGELFF. In DNA, the CDR3 is TGTGCCAGTAACCCCTGGGGCGGAGCCCTCAACGGGGAGCTGTTTTTT.

J is TRBJ2-1 and V is TRBV20-1; TRBD2 is a possible D gene (6 bases). Deletions cut 6 bases from V and 10 bases from J, with 13 bases between. There are 11 residues in the CDR3. The V gene's germline CDR1 is DFQATT and CDR2 SNEGSKA (reference sequence). CDR3 coding DNA: TGCAGTGCCCCGGGAGTGGGAGAGCAGTTCTTC. This sequence encodes CSAPGVGEQFF.

The chain recombines TRBV10-2 with TRBJ2-5; no clear D. The J call is uncertain, as TRBJ2-7 better fits the DNA end. The CDR3 is made up of 11 amino acids. CDR1 is WSHSY, CDR2 SAAADI, per germline. CDR3 nucleotide sequence: TGCGCCAGCAGTCTTAGCTACGAGCAGTACTTC. This encodes CASSLSYEQYF.

The chain employs TRBV11-2 and TRBJ1-3; no clear D. This CDR3 contains 13 residues. Looked up from germline, CDR1 is SGHAT and CDR2 is FQNNGV. Trimming left V 8 bases short and J 8 bases short, with 16 bases between. CDR3 sequence (DNA): TGTGCCAGCTCCCCAAATGTACGAGACACCATATATTTT. This sequence encodes CASSPNVRDTIYF. Variable domain in full (rest from reference TRBV11-2 and TRBJ1-3): EAGVAQSPRYKIIEKRQSVAFWCNPISGHATLYWYQQILGQGPKLLIQFQNNGVVDDSQLPKDRFSAERLKGVDSTLKIQPAKLEDSAVYLCASSPNVRDTIYFGEGSWLTVV.